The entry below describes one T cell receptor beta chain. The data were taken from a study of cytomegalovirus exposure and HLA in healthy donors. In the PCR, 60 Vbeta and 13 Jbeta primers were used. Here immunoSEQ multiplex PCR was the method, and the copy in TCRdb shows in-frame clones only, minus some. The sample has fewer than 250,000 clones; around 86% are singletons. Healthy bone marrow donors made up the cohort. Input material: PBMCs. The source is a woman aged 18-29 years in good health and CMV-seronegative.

CDR3 DNA: TGTGCCAGCCTTGCGGGACAGGGCCGTCAGCCCCAGCATTTT. Translation gives CASLAGQGRQPQHF. The gene calls are TRBV6-6 and TRBJ1-5, with 9 bases that match TRBD1. This CDR3 is built from 14 residues. V shed 8 bases and J 6 bases; nucleotides not matched to a gene: 8. Germline lookup yields CDR1 MNHNY and CDR2 SVGAGI (reference sequence).